The next 15 T cell receptor beta chains were all read from a single sample in a study of blood T cell repertoires in COVID-19. TCRdb keeps only in-frame clones here, not all; method: immunoSEQ multiplex PCR. The sample includes 190,000 or so clones, around nine tenths of them seen just once. The sequenced sample consisted of peripheral blood. These receptors originate from a woman aged 18-35 years who had recovered from COVID-19.

CDR3 in amino acids: CASSAGQQGSSPLHF. CDR3 bases: TGTGCCAGTAGTGCCGGACAGCAAGGTAGTTCACCCCTCCACTTT. The chain joins TRBV19 to TRBJ1-6; perhaps TRBD1 as D (6 bases). The CDR3 is 15 residues long. V lost 5 bases and J 9 bases, leaving 17 bases between the germline ends. From germline, CDR1 is LNHDA and CDR2 SQIVND (reference sequence).

This rearrangement joins TRBV6-4 to TRBJ2-3; D remains ambiguous. Germline V CDR1 and CDR2: MRHNA, SNTAGT. V was clipped by 0 bases and J by 1 base, with 8 bases between them. The CDR3 covers 15 residues. The CDR3 sequence is CASSDSLSGTDTQYF. The CDR3 nucleotides are TGTGCCAGCAGTGACTCCTTGTCAGGCACAGATACGCAGTATTTT.

The rearrangement uses TRBV15 and TRBJ2-7, with D possibly being TRBD1 (6 bases). CDR1 and CDR2 from the germline V gene are LNHNV and YYDKDF (reference sequence). V lost 3 bases to trimming and J lost 0 bases, with 12 bases between them. CDR3 length: 15 residues. The CDR3 region is CATSRDRSGSYEQYF. The CDR3 DNA is TGTGCCACCAGCAGGGACAGATCCGGCTCCTACGAGCAGTACTTC.

The genes are TRBV24-1 and TRBJ1-4; TRBD1 might be the D (6 bases). Trimming stripped 3 bases from V and 8 bases from J, with 12 bases between. The CDR3 is 14 amino acids. Germline CDR1 reads KGHDR; CDR2 reads SFDVKD. As DNA, the CDR3 is TGTGCCACCAGTGATCCTCGGACAGTAGAAAAACTGTTTTTT. Protein sequence: CATSDPRTVEKLFF.

The J gene is TRBJ2-7, the V gene TRBV6-5; no reliable D call. Trimming cost V 2 bases and J 2 bases, with 10 bases left between them. Germline lookup yields CDR1 MNHEY and CDR2 SVGAGI. The CDR3 totals 14 residues. The CDR3 spells CASSYGPFTYEQYF. Here the CDR3 DNA reads TGTGCCAGCAGTTACGGGCCATTTACCTACGAGCAGTACTTC.

The chain joins TRBV19 to TRBJ1-1; the match to TRBD1 covers 7 bases. Germline values: CDR1 LNHDA, CDR2 SQIVND (reference sequence). The CDR3 loop spans 17 amino acids. V lost 1 base and J lost 1; bases outside the gene matches: 9. CDR3: CASSIVGTRQGNTEAFF. CDR3 nucleotide sequence: TGTGCCAGTAGTATAGTTGGAACTCGACAGGGGAACACTGAAGCTTTCTTT. Full variable domain (remainder filled in from reference TRBV19 and TRBJ1-1): DGGITQSPKYLFRKEGQNVTLSCEQNLNHDAMYWYRQDPGQGLRLIYYSQIVNDFQKGDIAEGYSVSREKKESFPLTVTSAQKNPTAFYLCASSIVGTRQGNTEAFFGQGTRLTVV.

The V call is TRBV18, the J call TRBJ1-6; D might be TRBD1 (6 bases). The germline V gene encodes CDR1 KGHSH and CDR2 LQKENI. The CDR3 contains 13 residues. The V and J ends lost 6 bases and 6 bases respectively, with 9 bases between them. Here the CDR3 DNA reads TGTGCCAGCTCCGCAGGGGCTAATTCACCCCTCCACTTT. It yields the protein CASSAGANSPLHF.

The chain links TRBV5-1 to TRBJ2-1; 10 nucleotides agree with TRBD2. The germline V gene encodes CDR1 SGHRS and CDR2 YFSETQ. J lost 4 bases, V lost 4 bases, and 5 bases had no gene match. The CDR3 is 15 residues long. This chain's CDR3 is CASSRGTSDYNEQFF. DNA for the CDR3: TGCGCCAGCAGCAGAGGGACTAGCGATTACAATGAGCAGTTCTTC.

This clone turned up a few times. J is TRBJ2-4 and V is TRBV27; tentatively, D is TRBD2 (5 bases). Trimming pared 1 base from V and 5 bases from J, leaving 6 bases between. Germline V lookup: CDR1 MNHEY, CDR2 SMNVEV (reference sequence). CDR3 length: 13 amino acids. As DNA, the CDR3 is TGTGCCAGCAGTTTATACGGGGAAAACATTCAGTACTTC. Protein product: CASSLYGENIQYF.

The chain combines TRBV6-5 with TRBJ2-5; tentative D call: TRBD1 (5 bases). Germline assignment: CDR1 MNHEY and CDR2 SVGAGI. The V end lost 5 bases, the J end lost 3 bases, and 10 bases lay between the germline ends. The CDR3 length is 13 residues. DNA of the CDR3: TGTGCCAGCAGTAGGGTAGGGGAAGAGACCCAGTACTTC. Translated, it gives CASSRVGEETQYF.

A remark on this clone: An end of the junction differs from the germline gene, which may be a read error. This chain uses TRBV19 with TRBJ2-5; D gene ambiguous. CDR1 and CDR2 (germline): LNHDA, SQIVND (reference sequence). The CDR3 loop spans 13 amino acids. This CDR3 is CASSISISETQYF. DNA of the CDR3: TGTGCTAGTAGTATTAGTATTTCAGAGACCCAGTACTTC. The full variable domain, in which reference TRBV19 and TRBJ2-5 provide the parts outside the CDR3, is DGGITQSPKYLFRKEGQNVTLSCEQNLNHDAMYWYRQDPGQGLRLIYYSQIVNDFQKGDIAEGYSVSREKKESFPLTVTSAQKNPTAFYLCASSISISETQYFGPGTRLLVL.

This sequence joins TRBV6-5 and TRBJ2-7; 7 nucleotides match TRBD1. Germline-derived CDR1 and CDR2 are MNHEY and SVGAGI. The ends lost 2 bases at V and 3 bases at J; junction bases unmatched: 4. The CDR3 extends over 14 amino acids. The CDR3 protein is CASSYIRDSYEQYF. CDR3 in DNA: TGTGCCAGCAGTTACATTCGGGACAGCTACGAGCAGTACTTC.

This chain uses TRBV13 with TRBJ2-7; possible D gene TRBD1, 5 bases. V was shortened by 5 bases and J by 4 bases, with 12 bases between the two germline ends. Germline V gives CDR1 PRHDT, CDR2 FYEKMQ (reference sequence). This CDR3 spans 13 amino acids. CDR3: CASSRGREYEQYV. As DNA, the CDR3 is TGTGCCAGCAGCAGAGGCAGGGAATACGAGCAGTACGTC.

The V gene is TRBV24-1, the J gene TRBJ2-2, with 8 bases fitting TRBD2. The germline V gene has CDR1 KGHDR and CDR2 SFDVKD. Trimming removed 8 bases from V and 5 bases from J; junction bases left unmatched: 6. The CDR3 spans 14 residues. The CDR3 nucleotides are TGTGCCACCAAAAGCGGGGGAAATACCGGGGAGCTGTTTTTT. Translation gives CATKSGGNTGELFF.

This clone was seen only once. The chain recombines TRBV5-6 with TRBJ1-2; no clear D. V lost 1 base to trimming and J lost 6 bases, with 10 bases between them. CDR3 length: 13 residues. CDR1 is SGHDT, CDR2 YYEEEE, per germline. The CDR3 nucleotides read TGTGCCAGCAGCTTGCAGGAGGAGCATGGCTACACCTTC. The encoded protein is CASSLQEEHGYTF.